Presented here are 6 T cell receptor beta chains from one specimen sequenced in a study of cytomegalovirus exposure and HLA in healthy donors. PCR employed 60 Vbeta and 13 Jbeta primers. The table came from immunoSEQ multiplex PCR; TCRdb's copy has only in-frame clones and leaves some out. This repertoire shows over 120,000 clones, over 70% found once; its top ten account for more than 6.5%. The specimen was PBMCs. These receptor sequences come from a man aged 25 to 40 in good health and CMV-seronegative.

The CDR3 DNA is TGTGCCAGCTACACGAACACTGAAGCTTTCTTT. Its protein is CASYTNTEAFF. The genes are TRBV28 and TRBJ1-1; D is uncertain. Trimming stripped 8 bases from V and 1 base from J, with 5 bases between. Germline V gives CDR1 MDHEN, CDR2 SYDVKM. There are 11 residues in the CDR3. The full variable domain, in which reference TRBV28 and TRBJ1-1 provide the parts outside the CDR3, is DVKVTQSSRYLVKRTGEKVFLECVQDMDHENMFWYRQDPGLGLRLIYFSYDVKMKEKGDIPEGYSVSREKKERFSLILESASTNQTSMYLCASYTNTEAFFGQGTRLTVV.

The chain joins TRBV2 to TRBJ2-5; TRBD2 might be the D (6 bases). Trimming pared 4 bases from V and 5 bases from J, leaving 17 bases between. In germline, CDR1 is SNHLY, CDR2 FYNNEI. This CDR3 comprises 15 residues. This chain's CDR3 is CASSGGGPGSETQYF. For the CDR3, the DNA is TGTGCCAGCAGTGGTGGGGGACCCGGGAGTGAGACCCAGTACTTC.

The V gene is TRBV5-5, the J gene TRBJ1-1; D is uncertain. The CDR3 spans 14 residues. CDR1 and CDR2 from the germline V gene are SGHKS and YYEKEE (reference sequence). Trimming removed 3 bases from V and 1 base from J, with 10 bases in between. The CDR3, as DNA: TGTGCCAGCAGCTGGGCAGTCTCGAACACTGAAGCTTTCTTT. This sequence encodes CASSWAVSNTEAFF.

Here the CDR3 DNA reads TGCACCAGCAGCCAAGAGAGAAAAAACATTCAGTACTTC. Translating gives CTSSQERKNIQYF. The V call is TRBV1, the J call TRBJ2-4; the D call of TRBD2 is as the table states it, not checked on the DNA. TRBV1 is annotated as a pseudogene. This CDR3 is built from 13 residues.

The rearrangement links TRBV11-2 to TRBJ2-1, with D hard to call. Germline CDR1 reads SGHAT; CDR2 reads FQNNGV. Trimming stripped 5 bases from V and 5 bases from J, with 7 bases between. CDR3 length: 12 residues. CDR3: CASSLNNNEQFF. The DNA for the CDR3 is TGTGCCAGCAGCCTAAATAACAATGAGCAGTTCTTC.

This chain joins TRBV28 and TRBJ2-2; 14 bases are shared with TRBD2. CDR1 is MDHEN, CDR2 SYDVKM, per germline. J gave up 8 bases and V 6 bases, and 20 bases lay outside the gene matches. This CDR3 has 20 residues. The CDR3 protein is CASRPNPLIGTSGRKGELFF. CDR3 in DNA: TGTGCCAGCAGGCCCAACCCACTAATCGGGACTAGCGGGAGAAAGGGGGAGCTGTTTTTT.